The 29 T cell receptor beta chains below all came from one sample that was sequenced in a study of CD8+ T cells in alopecia areata. Noted treatment: oral pan-JAK inhibitor, 5-10 mg twice daily. Sequencing relied on a cDNA template that was reverse transcribed from extracted RNA. Profiled with immunoSEQ multiplex PCR; TCRdb holds only in-frame clones, not every one. The repertoire holds 80,000 or so clones, with 60% to 70% as singletons. The specimen comprised CD8+ T cells sorted from blood, sampled at week 24, from a patient treated with tofacitinib. The receptors were sampled from a human donor with alopecia areata.

Points on this clone: Germline is not matched at one junction end, which may reflect a read error. The chain uses TRBV27 and TRBJ1-1; D is unresolved. This CDR3 is 13 amino acids long. CDR1 and CDR2 from the germline V gene are MNHEY and SMNVEV (reference sequence). The CDR3 DNA reads as TGTGCCAGCAGTCCGACGGTGAACACTGGAGCTTTCTTT. Translation: CASSPTVNTGAFF.

This clone has only one observation. This rearrangement joins TRBV19 to TRBJ2-7, with 7 bases identical to TRBD1. CDR3 size: 15 residues. Trimming cost V 2 bases and J 3 bases; bases outside gene matches: 7. Looked up from germline, CDR1 is LNHDA and CDR2 is SQIVND (reference sequence). CDR3 amino acids: CASSISTGQIYEQYF. The CDR3 DNA reads TGTGCCAGTAGTATATCAACGGGACAGATCTACGAGCAGTACTTC.

This chain connects TRBV4-3 to TRBJ1-1, with a tentative D call TRBD1 (5 bases). Between the trimmed V and J ends, which lost 7 bases and 1 base, there was a span of 10 bases. Germline assignment: CDR1 LGHNA and CDR2 YSLEER. The CDR3 contains 13 residues. CDR3 DNA: TGCGCCAGCAAGGAGGGGAGGAACACTGAAGCTTTCTTT. Translated: CASKEGRNTEAFF.

The rearrangement links TRBV10-3 to TRBJ2-6; 14 bases align to TRBD2. With V trimmed by 3 bases and J by 1 base, 5 bases remained unmatched. Germline V gene data show CDR1 as ENHRY and CDR2 as SYGVKD. The CDR3 runs 19 residues. The CDR3 nucleotides are TGTGCCATCAGTGATCCGGGACTAGCGGGAGCTTCTGGGGCCAACGTCCTGACTTTC. Its protein is CAISDPGLAGASGANVLTF.

This clone has just one count. The chain has TRBV4-3 and TRBJ2-1; D is ambiguous. The CDR3 spans 13 residues. Per germline, CDR1 LGHNA and CDR2 YSLEER. V was cut by 4 bases and J by 7 bases, with 11 bases left in between. CDR3 bases: TGCGCCAGCAGCCCCCCAGGCGGTAATGAGCAGTTCTTC. Protein product: CASSPPGGNEQFF.

This clone was recorded at least ten times. The chain recombines TRBV7-6 with TRBJ1-1; the D is unclear. The V gene lost 5 bases and the J gene lost 1 base, with 11 bases spanning the gap. The germline gives CDR1 SGHVS, CDR2 FNYEAQ. There are 14 residues in the CDR3. CDR3 sequence reads: CASSQTETNTEAFF. The DNA for the CDR3 is TGTGCCAGCAGCCAGACGGAGACGAACACTGAAGCTTTCTTT.

CDR3 coding DNA: TGTGCCAGCAGTGAAACAGGGGGAGGTGCCGGGGAGCTGTTTTTT. Its translation is CASSETGGGAGELFF. J is TRBJ2-2 and V is TRBV6-1; TRBD1 aligns across 8 bases. The CDR3 is 15 amino acids. Germline V gene sequence: CDR1 MNHNS, CDR2 SASEGT. Trimming took 2 bases from V and 6 from J; bases not matched to a gene: 5.

This chain connects TRBV27 to TRBJ1-2; TRBD1 agrees at 10 bases. This CDR3 has 15 amino acids. Germline values: CDR1 MNHEY, CDR2 SMNVEV (reference sequence). V gave up 4 bases and J gave up 6 bases; unmatched junction bases: 8. In DNA form, the CDR3 reads TGTGCCAGCAGTTACGACAGGGGGCCTCAGGATGGCTACACCTTC. Translation gives CASSYDRGPQDGYTF.

The chain joins TRBV14 to TRBJ2-7; D is unresolved. The CDR3 loop spans 13 amino acids. The V gene's germline CDR1 is SGHDN and CDR2 FVKESK. With 1 base removed from V and 5 bases from J, the gap between germline ends came to 9 bases. The CDR3 DNA reads TGTGCCAGCAGCCAAGTAGGCGTCCACGAGCAGTACTTC. The encoded protein is CASSQVGVHEQYF.

The chain has TRBV4-3 and TRBJ2-5, with 12 bases identical to TRBD2. CDR1 LGHNA and CDR2 YSLEER come from the germline V gene. The CDR3 is 18 residues long. V lost 0 bases, J lost 2 bases, and 7 bases stayed unmatched. CDR3 bases: TGCGCCAGCAGCCAAGATCTGGGGACTAGCGGGCCACAAGAGACCCAGTACTTC. It translates to CASSQDLGTSGPQETQYF.

On this clone itself: The sample holds other DNA sequences that translate to the same CDR3. The rearrangement uses TRBV19 and TRBJ2-7; D gene ambiguous. Germline CDR1 is LNHDA and CDR2 is SQIVND (reference sequence). The CDR3 totals 13 residues. Trimming stripped 4 bases from V and 2 bases from J, with 9 bases between. Here the CDR3 reads CASSTGGPYEQYF. CDR3 bases: TGTGCCAGTAGTACAGGCGGCCCCTACGAGCAGTACTTC.

This clone was detected only a few times. The rearrangement uses TRBV7-3 and TRBJ2-7, with 11 bases identical to TRBD2. The CDR3 consists of 15 residues. V lost 5 bases, J lost 1 base, and 4 bases stayed unmatched. CDR1 and CDR2 from the germline V gene are SGHTA and FQGTGA. DNA of the CDR3: TGTGCCAGCAGCAAGGGACTAGCGGCATCCTACGAGCAGTACTTC. The encoded protein is CASSKGLAASYEQYF.

The CDR3 bases are TGTGCCAGCAGTATCGCAGGAAGCGCCTACGAGCAGTACTTC. Its translation: CASSIAGSAYEQYF. The chain uses TRBV28 and TRBJ2-7; no reliable D call. This CDR3 has 14 amino acids. Trimming stripped 5 bases from V and 2 bases from J, with 13 bases between. Germline V CDR1 and CDR2: MDHEN, SYDVKM.

This clone was observed a handful of times. This chain uses TRBV9 with TRBJ2-1; D not resolved. The germline gives CDR1 SGDLS, CDR2 YYNGEE. V lost 3 bases and J 5 bases, leaving 15 bases between the germline ends. CDR3 length equals 15 residues. The CDR3 sequence is CASSDSWGENNEQFF. CDR3 nucleotides: TGTGCCAGCAGCGACAGCTGGGGTGAGAACAATGAGCAGTTCTTC.

The gene calls are TRBV7-9 and TRBJ2-3; no clear D gene. Trimming pared 5 bases from V and 2 bases from J, leaving 5 bases between. This CDR3 is built from 12 residues. Germline assignment: CDR1 SEHNR and CDR2 FQNEAQ (reference sequence). The CDR3 coding sequence is TGTGCCAGCAGCCAAATCACAGATACGCAGTATTTT. It translates to CASSQITDTQYF. Combining the CDR3 with reference TRBV7-9 and TRBJ2-3 gives the whole variable domain DTGVSQNPRHKITKRGQNVTFRCDPISEHNRLYWYRQTLGQGPEFLTYFQNEAQLEKSRLLSDRFSAERPKGSFSTLEIQRTEQGDSAMYLCASSQITDTQYFGPGTRLTVL.

The chain has TRBV5-6 and TRBJ2-5, with 7 bases aligning to TRBD1. The germline V gene has CDR1 SGHDT and CDR2 YYEEEE. CDR3 length: 16 amino acids. The V gene end was trimmed by 0 bases and the J gene end by 3 bases; junction bases not matched to a gene: 8. The chain's CDR3 is CASSLGAGTAEETQYF. As DNA, the CDR3 is TGTGCCAGCAGCTTGGGCGCCGGGACAGCAGAAGAGACCCAGTACTTC.

The gene calls are TRBV7-3 and TRBJ2-1, with 12 bases that match TRBD2. Germline-derived CDR1 and CDR2 are SGHTA and FQGTGA. This CDR3 comprises 17 residues. The J segment lost 6 bases and the V segment lost 1 base, leaving 7 bases of the junction unmatched. The CDR3, as DNA: TGTGCCAGCAGCTTAATCCCTCTAGCGGGAGGGCCCAATGAGCAGTTCTTC. It is translated as CASSLIPLAGGPNEQFF.

The CDR3 region is CASSKEDRGLNNEQFF. CDR3 DNA: TGTGCCAGCAGCAAAGAGGACAGGGGGCTTAACAATGAGCAGTTCTTC. V usage is TRBV21-1 and J usage is TRBJ2-1; the table's D call of TRBD1 was not tested on the DNA. TRBV21-1 is a pseudogene. The length of the CDR3 is 16 residues.

CDR3 sequence reads: CASSEGARDRVIVAFF. In nucleotides, the CDR3 is TGTGCCAGCAGTGAAGGAGCCCGGGACAGGGTAATCGTGGCTTTCTTT. The genes are TRBV25-1 and TRBJ1-1, with TRBD1 identical over 9 bases. Germline V gene sequence: CDR1 MGHDK, CDR2 SYGVNS. Trimming at V came to 2 bases and at J to 11 bases, leaving 15 bases not matched to a gene. The CDR3 is made up of 16 amino acids. Full variable domain (remainder filled in from reference TRBV25-1 and TRBJ1-1): EADIYQTPRYLVIGTGKKITLECSQTMGHDKMYWYQQDPGMELHLIHYSYGVNSTEKGDLSSESTVSRIRTEHFPLTLESARPSHTSQYLCASSEGARDRVIVAFFGQGTRLTVV.

V and J are TRBV5-8 and TRBJ1-1, with 10 bases aligning to TRBD1. The germline CDR1 and CDR2 sequences are SGHTS and YDEGEE. The CDR3 has 18 residues. The J segment lost 1 base and the V segment lost 3 bases, leaving 12 bases of the junction unmatched. CDR3 loop: CASSYDSPGQGWNTEAFF. The CDR3 DNA is TGTGCCAGCAGCTACGATTCACCGGGACAGGGGTGGAACACTGAAGCTTTCTTT.

This clone has more than one count but fewer than ten. The chain is built from TRBV7-9 and TRBJ1-2; 7 bases fit TRBD1. Per the germline V gene, CDR1 is SEHNR and CDR2 is FQNEAQ (reference sequence). CDR3 length equals 14 residues. The V and J ends lost 1 base and 5 bases, in that order; junction bases with no gene match: 4. The CDR3 spells CASSLEGGAYGYTF. The CDR3 DNA follows: TGTGCCAGCAGCTTAGAAGGGGGCGCGTATGGCTACACCTTC. Drawing the rest from reference TRBV7-9 and TRBJ1-2, the complete variable domain is DTGVSQNPRHKITKRGQNVTFRCDPISEHNRLYWYRQTLGQGPEFLTYFQNEAQLEKSRLLSDRFSAERPKGSFSTLEIQRTEQGDSAMYLCASSLEGGAYGYTFGSGTRLTVV.

The V gene is TRBV28, the J gene TRBJ2-7; 8 nucleotides line up with TRBD1. This CDR3 has 13 residues. With 5 bases clipped from V and 5 bases from J, the junction kept 5 bases outside the gene matches. Germline-derived CDR1 and CDR2 are MDHEN and SYDVKM. The CDR3 DNA is TGTGCCAGCAGTGTCGGACAGGGACACGAGCAGTACTTC. Translation gives CASSVGQGHEQYF. The variable domain in full, completed from reference TRBV28 and TRBJ2-7, reads DVKVTQSSRYLVKRTGEKVFLECVQDMDHENMFWYRQDPGLGLRLIYFSYDVKMKEKGDIPEGYSVSREKKERFSLILESASTNQTSMYLCASSVGQGHEQYFGPGTRLTVT.

This sequence joins TRBV9 and TRBJ1-1, with 8 bases matching TRBD1. The CDR3 loop spans 16 amino acids. Germline CDR1 reads SGDLS; CDR2 reads YYNGEE. The ends lost 0 bases at V and 0 bases at J; junction bases unmatched: 4. CDR3 DNA sequence: TGTGCCAGCAGCGTAGGACAGGGGTTTATGAACACTGAAGCTTTCTTT. It is translated as CASSVGQGFMNTEAFF.

This clone was seen a few times. The CDR3 DNA sequence: TGTGCCAGCAGCTTAGCCCTCCAAAACGAGCAGTACTTC. This encodes CASSLALQNEQYF. This chain uses TRBV7-9 with TRBJ2-7; D is ambiguous. The CDR3 has 13 amino acids. V dropped 0 bases and J dropped 5 bases, with 8 bases sitting between them. The germline V gene encodes CDR1 SEHNR and CDR2 FQNEAQ (reference sequence).

The rearrangement links TRBV10-3 to TRBJ2-5, with 11 bases matching TRBD2. This CDR3 comprises 17 residues. The germline CDR1 and CDR2 sequences are ENHRY and SYGVKD. V shed 5 bases and J 0 bases; nucleotides not matched to a gene: 8. The CDR3 here is CAISPGTSGLYQETQYF. As DNA, the CDR3 is TGTGCCATCAGTCCCGGGACTAGCGGCCTGTACCAAGAGACCCAGTACTTC.

This sequence joins TRBV28 and TRBJ2-7, with 8 bases fitting TRBD1. The germline V gene has CDR1 MDHEN and CDR2 SYDVKM. The CDR3 totals 14 residues. Trimming cost V 2 bases and J 3 bases; bases outside gene matches: 3. CDR3 amino acids: CASSLGQGDYEQYF. The CDR3 coding sequence is TGTGCCAGCAGTTTAGGACAGGGAGACTACGAGCAGTACTTC.

This clone showed up just once. The V gene is TRBV9, the J gene TRBJ2-1; tentatively, D is TRBD2 (7 bases). There are 15 residues in the CDR3. Germline V CDR1 and CDR2: SGDLS, YYNGEE. Trimming pared 0 bases from V and 4 bases from J, leaving 11 bases between. The CDR3 sequence: CASSVEGGRYNEQFF. CDR3 coding DNA: TGTGCCAGCAGCGTAGAGGGGGGGCGGTACAATGAGCAGTTCTTC.

The V call is TRBV4-1, the J call TRBJ2-5; D is unresolved. Between the trimmed V and J ends, which lost 4 bases and 1 base, there was a span of 16 bases. CDR1 is MGHRA, CDR2 YSYEKL, per germline. CDR3 length: 16 amino acids. The CDR3: CASSPPAGWGQETQYF. The CDR3 nucleotides are TGCGCCAGCAGCCCCCCTGCAGGCTGGGGCCAAGAGACCCAGTACTTC.

The chain carries TRBV14 and TRBJ2-1; 9 nucleotides align to TRBD1. The CDR3 runs to 17 residues. The V and J ends lost 2 bases and 8 bases, in that order; junction bases with no gene match: 13. Germline V gives CDR1 SGHDN, CDR2 FVKESK. CDR3 sequence reads: CASSQLDTGGADYEQFF. The CDR3 coding sequence is TGTGCCAGCAGCCAACTGGATACAGGGGGCGCGGACTATGAGCAGTTCTTC. Full variable domain (missing parts from reference TRBV14 and TRBJ2-1): EAGVTQFPSHSVIEKGQTVTLRCDPISGHDNLYWYRRVMGKEIKFLLHFVKESKQDESGMPNNRFLAERTGGTYSTLKVQPAELEDSGVYFCASSQLDTGGADYEQFFGPGTRLTVL.